This T cell receptor beta chain emerged from a study of cytomegalovirus exposure and HLA in healthy donors. Findings and caveats of the study: Researchers reportedly found TCR beta sequences accurately predicted most subjects' HLA-A and HLA-B alleles. Some TCR beta chains (roughly 160 of them) were listed as cytomegalovirus-associated. Association with HLA alleles at 0.05 false discovery rate was found for 16,951 TCR beta sequences in a later analysis.

Primers for the PCR totalled 60 Vbeta and 13 Jbeta. The repertoire was sequenced with immunoSEQ multiplex PCR; TCRdb's copy has only in-frame clones and lacks some. The sample lists 130,000 to 150,000 clones; about 74% were seen once. Germline lookup yields CDR1 MDHEN and CDR2 SYDVKM. Losses at the gene ends were 4 bases for V and 4 bases for J; bases not matched to a gene: 4. The CDR3 sequence is 14 residues long. Comment on this clone: The target antigen is unknown.

This receptor was taken from a woman between 45 and 65 years old in good health and CMV-seronegative. The material sequenced was PBMCs. This chain joins TRBV28 and TRBJ2-5; 9 positions match TRBD2. CDR3 nucleotide sequence: TGTGCCAGCAGTTCAGCGGGGGGTAGAGAGACCCAGTACTTC. As protein: CASSSAGGRETQYF.